One sample yielded the 15 T cell receptor beta chains listed below, sequenced in a study of cytomegalovirus exposure and HLA in healthy donors. Profiled with immunoSEQ multiplex PCR; TCRdb holds only in-frame clones, not every one. The table has around 120,000 clones, around 90% seen once. The source material was PBMCs. These receptors all come from a woman aged 18-29 years in good health and CMV-seronegative.

The rearrangement joins TRBV11-3 to TRBJ2-7, with a tentative D call TRBD2 (6 bases). The germline V and J ends were trimmed by 1 base and 0 bases, with 7 bases remaining between them. Germline lookup yields CDR1 SGHNT and CDR2 YENEEA. The CDR3 runs to 14 residues. The DNA for the CDR3 is TGTGCCAGCAGCTTAGGGGGGGACTCCTACGAGCAGTACTTC. It codes for CASSLGGDSYEQYF. The variable domain in full, completed from reference TRBV11-3 and TRBJ2-7, reads EAGVVQSPRYKIIEKKQPVAFWCNPISGHNTLYWYLQNLGQGPELLIRYENEEAVDDSQLPKDRFSAERLKGVDSTLKIQPAELGDSAVYLCASSLGGDSYEQYFGPGTRLTVT.

The CDR3 sequence is CASSPTGGGQAFF. The DNA for the CDR3 is TGCGCCAGCAGCCCCACAGGGGGGGGACAAGCTTTCTTT. This chain connects TRBV5-1 to TRBJ1-1, with TRBD1 matching 8 bases. The germline CDR1 and CDR2 sequences are SGHRS and YFSETQ. The CDR3 length is 13 residues. Trimming took 4 bases from V and 9 from J; bases not matched to a gene: 8.

V gene TRBV2 combines with J gene TRBJ1-1; 8 bases line up with TRBD1. This CDR3 is built from 11 residues. In germline, CDR1 is SNHLY, CDR2 FYNNEI. Germline trimming cut 5 bases from V and 10 bases from J; bases unmatched to any gene: 3. The DNA of the CDR3 is TGTGCCAGCAGTCAGGGGGCTTCAGCTTTCTTT. This sequence encodes CASSQGASAFF. Full variable domain (rest looked up from reference TRBV2 and TRBJ1-1): EPEVTQTPSHQVTQMGQEVILRCVPISNHLYFYWYRQILGQKVEFLVSFYNNEISEKSEIFDDQFSVERPDGSNFTLKIRSTKLEDSAMYFCASSQGASAFFGQGTRLTVV.

The J gene is TRBJ1-1, the V gene TRBV4-2, with no clear D. V shed 0 bases and J shed 3 bases, with 5 bases lying between them. This CDR3 is built from 13 residues. Germline V gene data show CDR1 as LGHNA and CDR2 as YNFKEQ. This CDR3 reads CASSQEEDTEAFF. The CDR3 DNA follows: TGTGCCAGCAGCCAAGAGGAGGACACTGAAGCTTTCTTT.

This clone was seen more than once but under ten times. The chain recombines TRBV19 with TRBJ2-1, with a possible D match to TRBD2 (5 bases). Germline V lookup: CDR1 LNHDA, CDR2 SQIVND (reference sequence). V was cut by 3 bases and J by 8 bases, with 20 bases left in between. The CDR3 covers 16 residues. The CDR3 spells CASSIRLAPLPDEQFF. The CDR3 bases are TGTGCCAGTAGTATCCGGCTAGCCCCTCTCCCCGATGAGCAGTTCTTC.

This clone appeared once. The rearrangement links TRBV10-3 to TRBJ1-2; D is unclear. The germline V gene has CDR1 ENHRY and CDR2 SYGVKD. V lost 4 bases, J lost 3 bases, and 15 bases lay in between. The CDR3 length is 15 residues. The CDR3 sequence is CAISGRGSWDYGYTF. In nucleotides, the CDR3 is TGTGCCATCAGTGGGCGGGGATCGTGGGACTATGGCTACACCTTC.

V gene TRBV28 combines with J gene TRBJ1-4; 8 bases fit TRBD1. The V and J ends lost 5 bases and 7 bases, in that order; junction bases with no gene match: 12. CDR3 length: 16 residues. Germline CDR1 is MDHEN and CDR2 is SYDVKM. The CDR3 loop is CASSLAIGQGGEKLFF. CDR3 bases: TGTGCCAGCAGTCTTGCAATAGGACAGGGTGGTGAAAAACTGTTTTTT.

This chain links TRBV28 with TRBJ1-6, with a weak D call TRBD1 (5 bases). Germline lookup yields CDR1 MDHEN and CDR2 SYDVKM. The germline V and J ends were trimmed by 10 bases and 2 bases, with 15 bases remaining between them. The CDR3 has 15 amino acids. DNA of the CDR3: TGTGCCATCTCGCTCGACAGCGCCTATAATTCACCCCTCCACTTT. Encoded protein: CAISLDSAYNSPLHF.

This chain connects TRBV27 to TRBJ2-1, with 9 bases matching TRBD2. The trim removed 6 bases at V and 4 bases at J, leaving 4 bases unmatched. The CDR3 length is 14 residues. Germline V gene data show CDR1 as MNHEY and CDR2 as SMNVEV (reference sequence). CDR3 in amino acids: CASRTGLAYNEQFF. Here the CDR3 DNA reads TGTGCCAGCAGAACGGGACTAGCTTACAATGAGCAGTTCTTC.

This clone was counted only a few times. This rearrangement joins TRBV28 to TRBJ2-7; D remains unclear. V gave up 5 bases and J gave up 3 bases, with 8 bases separating them. CDR1 and CDR2 from the germline V gene are MDHEN and SYDVKM. This CDR3 region has 12 residues. The CDR3 loop is CASSRLVYEQYF. In DNA form, the CDR3 reads TGTGCCAGCAGTCGGCTAGTCTACGAGCAGTACTTC.

The genes are TRBV6-4 and TRBJ2-1; 10 bases are shared with TRBD2. CDR1 MRHNA and CDR2 SNTAGT come from the germline V gene. The V gene end was trimmed by 6 bases and the J gene end by 4 bases; junction bases not matched to a gene: 6. The CDR3 spans 15 residues. The CDR3 bases are TGTGCCAGCAGCCCCGGGACTAGCGAGTACAATGAGCAGTTCTTC. Its protein product is CASSPGTSEYNEQFF.

The rearrangement links TRBV27 to TRBJ1-1; the D gene is possibly TRBD1 (5 bases). CDR3 length equals 14 residues. Germline V gene lookup returns CDR1 MNHEY and CDR2 SMNVEV (reference sequence). The V end was cut by 6 bases, the J end by 7 bases, with 18 bases between. The CDR3 protein is CASRRGTPGIEAFF. The CDR3 DNA reads as TGTGCCAGCAGACGAGGGACTCCAGGGATTGAAGCTTTCTTT.

This chain joins TRBV19 and TRBJ1-5; D call uncertain. V was pared by 6 bases and J by 7 bases, with 16 bases between. The CDR3 consists of 14 residues. Germline CDR1 and CDR2: LNHDA and SQIVND (reference sequence). CDR3 residues: CASSLRGSGQPQHF. As DNA, the CDR3 is TGTGCCAGTAGCCTCAGAGGGTCCGGCCAGCCCCAGCATTTT. The full variable domain, its missing parts supplied by reference TRBV19 and TRBJ1-5, is DGGITQSPKYLFRKEGQNVTLSCEQNLNHDAMYWYRQDPGQGLRLIYYSQIVNDFQKGDIAEGYSVSREKKESFPLTVTSAQKNPTAFYLCASSLRGSGQPQHFGDGTRLSIL.

The rearrangement uses TRBV7-9 and TRBJ1-6; no clear D gene. The CDR3 totals 13 residues. The ends were cut back, 9 bases at V and 9 bases at J, with 15 bases in the middle. Germline CDR1 reads SEHNR; CDR2 reads FQNEAQ (reference sequence). CDR3 region: CASGRARGSPLHF. As DNA, the CDR3 is TGTGCCAGTGGGAGAGCTCGGGGTTCACCCCTCCACTTT.

V is TRBV5-1 and J is TRBJ1-3; D is perhaps TRBD1 (5 bases). The CDR3 sequence is 16 residues long. Germline V CDR1 and CDR2: SGHRS, YFSETQ. Trimming removed 4 bases at V and 3 bases at J, with 17 bases between. The CDR3 DNA is TGCGCCAGCAGCCTTGAGAAAACAGGAGTTGGAAACACCATATATTTT. This translates into CASSLEKTGVGNTIYF.